This T cell receptor beta chain was recorded in a study of identical twins. Study conclusions and caveats: Monozygotic twin pairs showed more out-of-frame TCR alpha sharing than models estimated. Memory repertoires lacked the insertion deficit that abundant cord blood beta clonotypes showed. Zero-insertion analyses were open to partial confounding by invariant MAIT and iNKT cells.

This clonotype was observed a few times. What it binds is unknown. CDR3 length: 16 amino acids. CDR1 MNHEY and CDR2 SMNVEV come from the germline V gene (reference sequence). V lost 6 bases and J 0 bases, leaving 15 bases between the germline ends. A universal primer site was incorporated via template switching, and the cDNA contained unique molecular identifiers. MiXCR, run by TCRdb on the 5' RACE reads, gives a single entry per CDR3 protein. The data contain around 960,000 distinct CDR3 sequences, roughly an eighth of them seen just once; the ten biggest clones take up roughly 1.5%. This same sample was also part of a study on yellow fever vaccine responses in identical twins.

The rearrangement joins TRBV27 to TRBJ2-1, with a tentative D call TRBD2 (6 bases). The clonotype comes from a woman between 18 and 29 years old in good health. Material: PBMCs. CDR3 nucleotides: TGTGCCAGCAGGTGGGGCCTAGCGCCCTCCTACAATGAGCAGTTCTTC. Its protein product is CASRWGLAPSYNEQFF.